This T cell receptor (beta chain) was found in a study of immune characterization of retroperitoneal liposarcoma. A single record per CDR3 protein comes from TCRdb applying MiXCR to the PCR reads. The sample has about 10,000 distinct CDR3 sequences, around a quarter seen once. This CDR3 spans 14 amino acids. The germline V gene encodes CDR1 SGHNT and CDR2 YYREEE (reference sequence). Material for sequencing was tumor tissue. The V gene is TRBV5-4, the J gene TRBJ2-5; D gene unclear. The J call is uncertain, as TRBJ2-1 better fits the DNA end. This clonotype was sampled from a male donor with retroperitoneal liposarcoma. In DNA form, the CDR3 reads TGTGCCAGCAGCTTGGGGCCCTGGGTCGAAGAGCAGTTCTTC. Its protein is CASSLGPWVEEQFF.